This T cell receptor beta chain was profiled in a study of vaccination and CD4 T cells after COVID-19. This clonotype was seen only once. The antigen is undetermined. Treatment in this sample: approximately 9-day PBMC culture with coronavirus spike peptide pools or control peptides (ViraFEST assay). V lost 3 bases and J 0 bases, leaving 8 bases between the germline ends. The germline V gene encodes CDR1 DFQATT and CDR2 SNEGSKA (reference sequence). The CDR3 totals 13 residues. The assay that was used to sequence DNA from cultured CD4+ T cells was the Oncomine TCR Beta short-read assay. TCRdb fed the PCR reads into MiXCR, producing one record per CDR3 protein. The data hold around 2,900 distinct CDR3 sequences, with roughly 84% observed a single time.

The TCR was taken from a human donor who had recovered from COVID-19. Sequencing input: CD4+ T cells from blood, cultured in vitro. This chain links TRBV20-1 with TRBJ1-1, with D hard to call. The CDR3: CSARANLNTEAFF. Here the CDR3 DNA reads TGCAGTGCTAGGGCCAACCTGAACACTGAAGCTTTCTTT.